This T cell receptor beta chain emerged from a study of T cell changes during pregnancy in multiple sclerosis. J lost 7 bases, V lost 4 bases, and 12 bases had no gene match. Germline-derived CDR1 and CDR2 are SGHTA and FQGNSA. The CDR3 consists of 15 residues. TCRdb's table, derived via immunoSEQ multiplex PCR, lists solely in-frame clones and lacks some. Of about 39,000 clones detected, roughly 94% appear once; the ten largest clones hold less than 2%. The sequence derives from a female donor with multiple sclerosis, enrolled in a pregnancy study. The rearrangement uses TRBV7-2 and TRBJ1-2; TRBD1 aligns across 7 bases. The specimen comprised peripheral blood, sampled in the third trimester of pregnancy. The CDR3 coding sequence is TGTGCCAGCAGCTCTCCGGGACAGATTTTTGGTGGCTACACCTTC. Protein: CASSSPGQIFGGYTF.